This TCR beta chain was profiled in a study of blood T cell repertoires in COVID-19. Generated by immunoSEQ multiplex PCR, the TCRdb table keeps only in-frame clones and is missing some. The data show 200,000 or so clones, roughly 87% seen once. Participants had their cohort set by participant-reported clinical history. The CDR3 has 14 residues. V gave up 3 bases and J gave up 3 bases; unmatched junction bases: 3. CDR1 and CDR2 (germline): SGDLS, YYNGEE. The origin of this receptor is a man aged 25 to 45 in a cohort exposed to, infected with or recovered from COVID-19 (not recorded which). The chain has TRBV9 and TRBJ1-1, with TRBD1 identical over 9 bases. Material: PBMCs or T cells enriched from blood (not recorded which). The CDR3 nucleotides read TGTGCCAGCAGCGGACAGGGGGTTCACACTGAAGCTTTCTTT. This encodes CASSGQGVHTEAFF.